A selection of T cell receptor beta chains follows, all from one sample in a study of vaccination and CD4 T cells after COVID-19. No antigens are known for them. TCRdb recomputed calls from the PCR reads with MiXCR, one row per CDR3 protein. The sample contains approximately 11,000 distinct CDR3 sequences, under 70% of which appear only once. The specimen sequenced was CD4+ T cells from blood, cultured in vitro. These receptors all stem from a human donor who had recovered from COVID-19. CDR3s include the opening cysteine and the closing phenylalanine or tryptophan. Each record gives: J gene, V gene, D gene, clone size, CDR3 protein, CDR3 DNA. D genes are given only for firm matches. Size tells how often a clone was seen (once, few, many) or the class of an expanded clone, and some rows leave it out.

j_gene: TRBJ1-5; v_gene: TRBV5-6; d_gene: .; abundance: .; CDR3aa: CASSPGLLLAGNQPQHF; CDR3nt: TGTGCCAGCAGCCCGGGACTCCTCCTAGCGGGCAATCAGCCCCAGCATTTT
j_gene: TRBJ1-1; v_gene: TRBV12-3/TRBV12-4; d_gene: .; abundance: .; CDR3aa: CASSHIYRDTEAFF; CDR3nt: TGTGCCAGCAGCCATATCTACAGGGACACTGAAGCTTTCTTT
j_gene: TRBJ2-7; v_gene: TRBV14; d_gene: .; abundance: .; CDR3aa: CASSQDGRRGSYEQYF; CDR3nt: TGTGCCAGCAGCCAAGATGGGCGAAGAGGGAGTTACGAGCAGTACTTC
j_gene: TRBJ2-7; v_gene: TRBV27; d_gene: TRBD2; abundance: .; CDR3aa: CASSWVGGGSYEQYF; CDR3nt: TGTGCCAGCAGTTGGGTCGGGGGGGGATCCTACGAGCAGTACTTC
j_gene: TRBJ1-1; v_gene: TRBV20-1; d_gene: .; abundance: .; CDR3aa: CSAIDRQNTEAFF; CDR3nt: TGCAGTGCAATCGACAGGCAGAACACTGAAGCTTTCTTT
j_gene: TRBJ1-5; v_gene: TRBV19; d_gene: .; abundance: .; CDR3aa: CASSIRGIRSNQPQHF; CDR3nt: TGTGCCAGTAGTATAAGAGGGATTCGTAGCAATCAGCCCCAGCATTTT
j_gene: TRBJ1-3; v_gene: TRBV20-1; d_gene: TRBD1; abundance: .; CDR3aa: CSAPDRGSGNTIYF; CDR3nt: TGCAGTGCTCCGGACAGGGGGTCAGGAAACACCATATATTTT
j_gene: TRBJ1-2; v_gene: TRBV7-9; d_gene: .; abundance: .; CDR3aa: CASSFVLYGYTF; CDR3nt: TGTGCCAGCAGCTTTGTCCTCTATGGCTACACCTTC
j_gene: TRBJ1-1; v_gene: TRBV29-1; d_gene: TRBD1; abundance: .; CDR3aa: CSVGMDRGHTEAFF; CDR3nt: TGCAGCGTTGGAATGGACAGGGGTCACACTGAAGCTTTCTTT
j_gene: TRBJ1-2; v_gene: TRBV7-2; d_gene: TRBD1; abundance: few; CDR3aa: CASSPTGGRINYGYTF; CDR3nt: TGTGCCAGCAGCCCGACAGGGGGACGCATTAACTATGGCTACACCTTC
j_gene: TRBJ1-1; v_gene: TRBV5-1; d_gene: TRBD1; abundance: .; CDR3aa: CASSLGTGNTEAFF; CDR3nt: TGCGCCAGCAGCTTGGGGACAGGGAACACTGAAGCTTTCTTT
j_gene: TRBJ2-5; v_gene: TRBV20-1; d_gene: .; abundance: few; CDR3aa: CSASLTPETQYF; CDR3nt: TGCAGTGCTAGTCTGACGCCAGAGACCCAGTACTTC
j_gene: TRBJ1-5; v_gene: TRBV15; d_gene: .; abundance: .; CDR3aa: CATSSLGRLRTLFSNQPQHF; CDR3nt: TGTGCCACCAGCAGTCTAGGCCGGCTGAGGACGTTATTCAGCAATCAGCCCCAGCATTTT
j_gene: TRBJ2-7; v_gene: TRBV25-1; d_gene: TRBD1; abundance: .; CDR3aa: CASSERRVTGGTYEQYF; CDR3nt: TGTGCCAGCAGTGAACGGAGGGTCACAGGGGGTACGTACGAGCAGTACTTC
j_gene: TRBJ2-5; v_gene: TRBV20-1; d_gene: .; abundance: few; CDR3aa: CSAIGTNQETQYF; CDR3nt: TGCAGTGCTATTGGGACAAACCAAGAGACCCAGTACTTC
j_gene: TRBJ2-3; v_gene: TRBV6-1; d_gene: .; abundance: .; CDR3aa: CASSSARGQYTDTQYF; CDR3nt: TGTGCCAGCAGCTCTGCCCGCGGACAGTACACAGATACGCAGTATTTT
j_gene: TRBJ2-3; v_gene: TRBV20-1; d_gene: .; abundance: .; CDR3aa: CSARQAASTDTQYF; CDR3nt: TGCAGTGCTAGACAAGCGGCTAGCACAGATACGCAGTATTTT
j_gene: TRBJ1-2; v_gene: TRBV20-1; d_gene: TRBD1; abundance: .; CDR3aa: CSARNAGTGDLYTF; CDR3nt: TGCAGTGCTAGAAACGCCGGGACAGGGGACCTCTACACCTTC
j_gene: TRBJ1-1; v_gene: TRBV20-1; d_gene: TRBD1; abundance: .; CDR3aa: CSASRDRDGTEAFF; CDR3nt: TGCAGTGCTAGTCGGGACAGGGATGGCACTGAAGCTTTCTTT
j_gene: TRBJ1-6; v_gene: TRBV30; d_gene: .; abundance: .; CDR3aa: CAWKQGARDLVPLHF; CDR3nt: TGTGCCTGGAAGCAAGGGGCTAGGGATTTGGTTCCCCTCCACTTT
j_gene: TRBJ1-6; v_gene: TRBV6-1; d_gene: .; abundance: .; CDR3aa: CASSDQGFVYNSPLHF; CDR3nt: TGTGCCAGCAGTGATCAGGGGTTCGTTTATAATTCACCCCTCCACTTT
j_gene: TRBJ1-2; v_gene: TRBV20-1; d_gene: .; abundance: .; CDR3aa: CSVMGIHGYTF; CDR3nt: TGCAGTGTCATGGGTATCCATGGCTACACCTTC
j_gene: TRBJ1-5; v_gene: TRBV2; d_gene: TRBD1; abundance: .; CDR3aa: CASRAGTGGDQPQHF; CDR3nt: TGTGCCAGCAGAGCCGGGACAGGGGGCGACCAGCCCCAGCATTTT
j_gene: TRBJ1-5; v_gene: TRBV12-3/TRBV12-4; d_gene: .; abundance: .; CDR3aa: CASSLTGGHQPQHF; CDR3nt: TGTGCCAGCAGTTTAACGGGGGGTCATCAGCCCCAGCATTTT
j_gene: TRBJ2-5; v_gene: TRBV10-1; d_gene: .; abundance: .; CDR3aa: CASRETQYF; CDR3nt: TGCGCCAGCCGAGAGACCCAGTACTTC
j_gene: TRBJ2-3; v_gene: TRBV28; d_gene: .; abundance: .; CDR3aa: CASSIMGGGPSDTQYF; CDR3nt: TGTGCCAGCAGCATCATGGGGGGAGGACCCTCGGATACGCAGTATTTT
j_gene: TRBJ2-7; v_gene: TRBV19; d_gene: .; abundance: .; CDR3aa: CASSSGAGEQYF; CDR3nt: TGTGCCAGTAGTTCGGGGGCGGGAGAGCAGTACTTC
j_gene: TRBJ2-2; v_gene: TRBV6-1; d_gene: TRBD2; abundance: .; CDR3aa: CASSALAANTGELFF; CDR3nt: TGTGCCAGCAGTGCGCTAGCGGCGAACACCGGGGAGCTGTTTTTT
j_gene: TRBJ1-5; v_gene: TRBV6-1; d_gene: TRBD1; abundance: .; CDR3aa: CASSEGQGYSNQPQHF; CDR3nt: TGTGCCAGCAGTGAAGGACAGGGATATAGCAATCAGCCCCAGCATTTT
j_gene: TRBJ1-1; v_gene: TRBV29-1; d_gene: .; abundance: .; CDR3aa: CSVEIGSQAFF; CDR3nt: TGCAGCGTTGAGATAGGGTCGCAAGCTTTCTTT
j_gene: TRBJ2-5; v_gene: TRBV5-1; d_gene: .; abundance: .; CDR3aa: CASSLEAGIQETQYF; CDR3nt: TGCGCCAGCAGCTTGGAGGCGGGGATCCAAGAGACCCAGTACTTC
j_gene: TRBJ1-4; v_gene: TRBV19; d_gene: .; abundance: few; CDR3aa: CASSIRADKLFF; CDR3nt: TGTGCCAGTAGTATACGAGCGGATAAACTGTTTTTT
j_gene: TRBJ2-3; v_gene: TRBV24-1; d_gene: .; abundance: .; CDR3aa: CATKNSTDTQYF; CDR3nt: TGTGCCACCAAAAACAGCACAGATACGCAGTATTTT
j_gene: TRBJ2-5; v_gene: TRBV5-4; d_gene: TRBD2; abundance: .; CDR3aa: CASSLGSSGVQETQYF; CDR3nt: TGTGCCAGCAGCTTGGGGTCTAGCGGGGTACAAGAGACCCAGTACTTC
j_gene: TRBJ1-2; v_gene: TRBV7-3; d_gene: .; abundance: .; CDR3aa: CASSLFPGGQYGYTF; CDR3nt: TGTGCCAGCAGCTTGTTCCCCGGGGGCCAATATGGCTACACCTTC
j_gene: TRBJ1-5; v_gene: TRBV27; d_gene: .; abundance: .; CDR3aa: CASLGGRTPQHF; CDR3nt: TGTGCCAGCCTCGGAGGCCGGACGCCCCAGCATTTT
j_gene: TRBJ1-6; v_gene: TRBV12-3/TRBV12-4; d_gene: .; abundance: .; CDR3aa: CASRRDTENSPLHF; CDR3nt: TGTGCCAGTCGACGGGACACCGAAAATTCACCCCTCCACTTT
j_gene: TRBJ1-5; v_gene: TRBV7-2; d_gene: .; abundance: few; CDR3aa: CASSPDLVQPQHF; CDR3nt: TGTGCCAGCAGCCCGGACCTAGTGCAGCCCCAGCATTTT
j_gene: TRBJ1-2; v_gene: TRBV5-1; d_gene: TRBD1; abundance: .; CDR3aa: CASSWDRADGYTF; CDR3nt: TGCGCCAGCAGCTGGGACAGGGCAGATGGCTACACCTTC
j_gene: TRBJ2-3; v_gene: TRBV20-1; d_gene: .; abundance: .; CDR3aa: CSARVSGSTDTQYF; CDR3nt: TGCAGTGCTAGAGTGAGCGGGAGCACAGATACGCAGTATTTT
j_gene: TRBJ2-1; v_gene: TRBV24-1; d_gene: TRBD2; abundance: .; CDR3aa: CATSDPGDGGKGYNEQFF; CDR3nt: TGTGCCACCAGTGATCCAGGCGACGGGGGGAAGGGATACAATGAGCAGTTCTTC
j_gene: TRBJ1-1; v_gene: TRBV6-1; d_gene: .; abundance: few; CDR3aa: CASSASGQTEAFF; CDR3nt: TGTGCCAGCAGTGCCTCGGGCCAGACTGAAGCTTTCTTT
j_gene: TRBJ1-2; v_gene: TRBV20-1; d_gene: .; abundance: .; CDR3aa: CSARDPGFYGYTF; CDR3nt: TGCAGTGCTAGAGATCCCGGATTCTATGGCTACACCTTC
j_gene: TRBJ2-1; v_gene: TRBV20-1; d_gene: .; abundance: .; CDR3aa: CSARGRWRIYNEQFF; CDR3nt: TGCAGTGCTAGGGGGCGGTGGCGAATCTACAATGAGCAGTTCTTC
j_gene: TRBJ1-5; v_gene: TRBV7-2; d_gene: .; abundance: .; CDR3aa: CASSLAGYQPQHF; CDR3nt: TGTGCCAGCAGCTTAGCAGGTTATCAGCCCCAGCATTTT
j_gene: TRBJ2-7; v_gene: TRBV6-1; d_gene: .; abundance: .; CDR3aa: CASSEQGQGFYEQYF; CDR3nt: TGTGCCAGCAGTGAACAAGGCCAGGGGTTCTACGAGCAGTACTTC
j_gene: TRBJ2-3; v_gene: TRBV15; d_gene: .; abundance: .; CDR3aa: CATSRDPKGTDTQYF; CDR3nt: TGTGCCACCAGCAGAGATCCCAAGGGCACAGATACGCAGTATTTT
j_gene: TRBJ1-1; v_gene: TRBV6-1; d_gene: .; abundance: few; CDR3aa: CASTTPGGDTEAFF; CDR3nt: TGTGCCAGCACAACCCCGGGGGGGGACACTGAAGCTTTCTTT
j_gene: TRBJ2-3; v_gene: TRBV20-1; d_gene: .; abundance: .; CDR3aa: CSASPSTDTQYF; CDR3nt: TGCAGTGCCTCCCCAAGCACAGATACGCAGTATTTT